The 5 T cell receptor beta chains below were found in one sample sequenced in a study of tumor and adjacent non-tumor tissue in lung cancer. The library came from three nested PCR rounds adapted from ARM-PCR protocols. In TCRdb, the multiplex PCR reads were re-called with MiXCR into one record per CDR3 protein. Altogether about 110,000 distinct CDR3 sequences are present, roughly two thirds being singletons, with the ten largest covering roughly 20%. RNA was extracted from bulk tissue without any cell sorting. More than 3 cm separated this lung sample from the edge of the tumor. Sequenced input: distant non-tumor lung tissue. Source of these receptors: a man in his 60s with non-small cell lung cancer.

As regards this clonotype: A much larger clone lies one base from this, so it may be a read error. Here the CDR3 omits its conserved ending phenylalanine or tryptophan, so a read error is the likely source. V and J are TRBV5-6 and TRBJ1-1, with unresolved D. The CDR3 contains 13 residues. Germline values: CDR1 SGHDT, CDR2 YYEEEE. With 0 bases removed from V and 1 base from J, the gap between germline ends came to 4 bases. The chain's CDR3 is CASSLGPNTEAFS. CDR3 nucleotides: TGTGCCAGCAGCTTGGGTCCGAACACTGAAGCTTTCTCT.

This clonotype showed up many times. The chain recombines TRBV29-1 with TRBJ2-3; D not resolved. Germline CDR1 SQVTM, CDR2 ANQGSEA. Trimming removed 0 bases from V and 3 bases from J, with 4 bases in between. The CDR3 spans 12 residues. The DNA for the CDR3 is TGCAGCGTTGAAGAGGGGACAGATACGCAGTATTTT. Protein product: CSVEEGTDTQYF.

This clonotype occurred many times. The chain links TRBV20-1 to TRBJ1-6; 7 nucleotides line up with TRBD1. V shed 5 bases, J shed 7 bases, and the junction held 8 bases outside the gene matches. CDR3 size: 14 residues. Germline V gene lookup returns CDR1 DFQATT and CDR2 SNEGSKA (reference sequence). CDR3 nucleotides: TGCAGTGCTCCCCGGACAGGCGAAAATTCACCCCTCCACTTT. This translates into CSAPRTGENSPLHF.

This clonotype has a handful of counts. This may be a read error: a much more frequent sequence differs by one nucleotide. The V gene is TRBV6-1, the J gene TRBJ2-1; 13 nucleotides line up with TRBD2. The CDR3 is made up of 15 amino acids. Germline CDR1 reads MNHNS; CDR2 reads SASEGT. J gave up 12 bases and V 7 bases, and 12 bases lay outside the gene matches. In DNA, the CDR3 is TGTGCCAGCACTGTACTAGCGGGAGGGCCCGATGGGCAGTTCTTC. Translating gives CASTVLAGGPDGQFF.

The chain couples TRBV19 to TRBJ1-3; TRBD1 matches 7 bases. CDR1 is LNHDA and CDR2 is SQIVND in the germline V gene (reference sequence). The length of the CDR3 is 15 residues. Trimming at V came to 10 bases and at J to 0 bases, leaving 9 bases not matched to a gene. CDR3 sequence: CAIRLGQSSGNTIYF. CDR3 DNA sequence: TGTGCCATTAGACTGGGACAGAGCTCTGGAAACACCATATATTTT.